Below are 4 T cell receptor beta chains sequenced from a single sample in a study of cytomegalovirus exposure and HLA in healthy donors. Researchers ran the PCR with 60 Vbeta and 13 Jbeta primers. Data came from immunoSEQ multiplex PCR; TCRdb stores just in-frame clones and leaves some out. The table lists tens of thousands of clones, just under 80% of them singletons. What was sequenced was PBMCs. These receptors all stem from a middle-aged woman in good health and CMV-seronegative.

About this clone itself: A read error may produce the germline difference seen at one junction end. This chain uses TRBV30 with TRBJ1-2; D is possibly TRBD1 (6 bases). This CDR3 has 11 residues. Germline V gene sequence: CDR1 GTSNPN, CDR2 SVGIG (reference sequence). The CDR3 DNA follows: TGTTCAACACAGGGTGTTGGTGGCTACCCCTTC. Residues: CSTQGVGGYPF.

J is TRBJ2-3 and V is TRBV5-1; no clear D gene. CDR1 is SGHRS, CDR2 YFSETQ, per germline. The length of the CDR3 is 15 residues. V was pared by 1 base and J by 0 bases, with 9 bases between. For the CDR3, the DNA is TGCGCCAGCAGCTTGTTTCCCCAGAGCACAGATACGCAGTATTTT. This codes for CASSLFPQSTDTQYF.

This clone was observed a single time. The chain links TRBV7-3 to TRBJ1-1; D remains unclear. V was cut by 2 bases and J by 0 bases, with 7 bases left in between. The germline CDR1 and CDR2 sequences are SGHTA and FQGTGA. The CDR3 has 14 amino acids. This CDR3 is CASSLELVNTEAFF. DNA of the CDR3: TGTGCCAGCAGCTTAGAACTCGTGAACACTGAAGCTTTCTTT.

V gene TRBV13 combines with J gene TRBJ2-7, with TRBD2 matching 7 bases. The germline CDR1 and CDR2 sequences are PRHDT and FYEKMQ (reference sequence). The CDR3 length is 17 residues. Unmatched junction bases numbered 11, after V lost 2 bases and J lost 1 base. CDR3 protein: CASSLIRTRTLSYEQYF. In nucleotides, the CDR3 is TGTGCCAGCAGCTTAATCCGGACTAGGACCCTTTCCTACGAGCAGTACTTC. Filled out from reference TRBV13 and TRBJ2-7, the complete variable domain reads AAGVIQSPRHLIKEKRETATLKCYPIPRHDTVYWYQQGPGQDPQFLISFYEKMQSDKGSIPDRFSAQQFSDYHSELNMSSLELGDSALYFCASSLIRTRTLSYEQYFGPGTRLTVT.